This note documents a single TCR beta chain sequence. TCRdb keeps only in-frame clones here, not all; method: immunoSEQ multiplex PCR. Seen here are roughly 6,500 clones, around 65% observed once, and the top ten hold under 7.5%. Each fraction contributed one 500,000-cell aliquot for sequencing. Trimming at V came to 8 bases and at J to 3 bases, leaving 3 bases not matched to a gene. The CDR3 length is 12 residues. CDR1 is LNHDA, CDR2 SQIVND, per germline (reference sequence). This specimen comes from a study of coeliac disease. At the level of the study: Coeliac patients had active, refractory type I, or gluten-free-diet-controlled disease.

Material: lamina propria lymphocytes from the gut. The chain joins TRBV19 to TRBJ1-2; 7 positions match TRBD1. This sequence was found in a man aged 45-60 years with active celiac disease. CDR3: CASYRGDYGYTF. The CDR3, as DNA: TGTGCCAGTTACAGGGGAGACTATGGCTACACCTTC.